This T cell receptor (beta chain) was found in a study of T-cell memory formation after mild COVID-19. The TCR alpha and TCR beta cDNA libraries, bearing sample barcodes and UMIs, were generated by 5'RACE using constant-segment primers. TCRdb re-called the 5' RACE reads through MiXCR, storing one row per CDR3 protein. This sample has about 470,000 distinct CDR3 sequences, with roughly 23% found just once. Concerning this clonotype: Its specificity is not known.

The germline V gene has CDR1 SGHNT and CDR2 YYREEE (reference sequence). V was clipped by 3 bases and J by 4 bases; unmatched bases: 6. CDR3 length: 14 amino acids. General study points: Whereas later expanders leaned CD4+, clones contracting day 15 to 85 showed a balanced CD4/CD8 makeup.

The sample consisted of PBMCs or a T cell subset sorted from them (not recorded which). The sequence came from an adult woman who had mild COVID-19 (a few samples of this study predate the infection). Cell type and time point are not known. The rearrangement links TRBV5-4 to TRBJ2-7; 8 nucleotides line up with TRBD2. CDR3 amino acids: CASSSGGETYEQYF. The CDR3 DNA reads TGTGCCAGCAGCTCGGGAGGGGAGACTTACGAGCAGTACTTC.